The clone carrying this T cell receptor (beta chain) was counted only a few times. The source of the sample is a study of human T cells and chemical hapten exposure. Across the whole study: Sensitization used 2% DPC on about 2 cm by about 2 cm upper inner arm skin.

TCRdb redid the calling of the RACE reads with MiXCR, one entry per CDR3 protein. The table shows tens of thousands of distinct CDR3 sequences, with approximately 10% occurring only once. Indicated time point: patch test 3, about 24 weeks after DPC sensitization. Treatment reported: therapeutic diphenylcyclopropenone sensitization with weekly scalp DPC. CDR3 length: 13 amino acids. The germline CDR1 and CDR2 sequences are MRHNA and SNTAGT. V dropped 2 bases and J dropped 4 bases, with 6 bases sitting between them. The source was whole blood, collected in connection with sensitization to the hapten diphenylcyclopropenone (DPC). The chain couples TRBV6-4 to TRBJ1-5; D not resolved. The TCR sequence derives from a woman aged 25-40 years with alopecia areata. Some clones in this sample may be carry-over from other donors' samples. The CDR3 loop is CASSDIGNQPQHF. The CDR3 DNA reads as TGTGCCAGCAGTGACATCGGGAATCAGCCCCAGCATTTT.